The T cell receptor beta chain under discussion was sequenced for a study of blood T cell repertoires in COVID-19. Across the study: COVID-19 samples from acute and convalescent phases originated in the United States, Italy and Spain. The analysed material was cDNA or gDNA that came from T cells, B-cell-depleted T cells, or PBMCs.

Original data processing: The assay estimated nucleated cells by amplifying reference gene primers. Sequencing used immunoSEQ multiplex PCR; TCRdb keeps in-frame clones, though not all of them. Clone size and V and J calls were adopted from that table, with D and trimming inferred from the DNA. In the table there are 250,000 to 350,000 clones, about 87% of which are singletons. The CDR3 totals 13 residues. V lost 2 bases and J 8 bases, leaving 12 bases between the germline ends. Germline lookup yields CDR1 LNHNV and CDR2 YYDKDF (reference sequence). The J gene is TRBJ1-1, the V gene TRBV15; no firm D call. The sample was peripheral blood. This sequence was found in a woman in her 50s who had recovered from COVID-19. The DNA of the CDR3 is TGTGCCACCAGCAGACCGGACTTTGGGGAAGCTTTCTTT. It yields the protein CATSRPDFGEAFF. Filled out from reference TRBV15 and TRBJ1-1, the complete variable domain reads DAMVIQNPRYQVTQFGKPVTLSCSQTLNHNVMYWYQQKSSQAPKLLFHYYDKDFNNEADTPDNFQSRRPNTSFCFLDIRSPGLGDTAMYLCATSRPDFGEAFFGQGTRLTVV.